Each of the 27 T cell receptor beta chains below was sequenced from the same sample in a study of shared clonotypes between healthy human individuals. Measured with immunoSEQ multiplex PCR; TCRdb has only the in-frame clones, and not every one. There are millions of clones in the sample; about 95% occur only once, and 0.1% to 0.15% lies in the top ten. Sequenced: naive CD4+ T cells sorted from blood. The subset: CD45RA+ positively selected. The receptors stem from a man aged 18 to 29 in good health.

This clone was counted at least ten times. The genes are TRBV6-6 and TRBJ2-2; perhaps TRBD2 as D (7 bases). Trimming shortened V by 7 bases and J by 5 bases, and 14 bases separated the two germline ends. The CDR3 has 14 amino acids. Germline V lookup: CDR1 MNHNY, CDR2 SVGAGI (reference sequence). In nucleotides, the CDR3 is TGTGCCAGCACATATAGGGGGGGAACCGGGGAGCTGTTTTTT. Translated, it gives CASTYRGGTGELFF.

V is TRBV4-3 and J is TRBJ2-3; no clear D gene. Trimming removed 4 bases at V and 6 bases at J, with 14 bases between. CDR3 length equals 14 residues. Germline CDR1 reads LGHNA; CDR2 reads YSLEER. CDR3 nucleotide sequence: TGCGCCAGCAGCCTCCAGGTTGGGTCGGATACGCAGTATTTT. The encoded protein is CASSLQVGSDTQYF.

V gene TRBV10-3 combines with J gene TRBJ1-5; 9 positions agree with TRBD1. V shed 4 bases, J shed 3 bases, and the junction held 1 base outside the gene matches. The CDR3 runs to 14 residues. Looked up from germline, CDR1 is ENHRY and CDR2 is SYGVKD. CDR3 sequence: CAISGTGDNQPQHF. The CDR3 nucleotides are TGTGCCATCAGTGGGACAGGGGACAATCAGCCCCAGCATTTT.

The rearrangement links TRBV23-1 to TRBJ1-1; D uncertain. TRBV23-1 is designated an ORF whose function remains uncertain. The V end was cut by 10 bases, the J end by 5 bases, with 11 bases between. The CDR3 sequence is 11 residues long. DNA for the CDR3: TGCGCCACCAAAATCGGGACTGAAGCTTTCTTT. It yields the protein CATKIGTEAFF.

This clone was seen more than once but under ten times. J is TRBJ2-6 and V is TRBV19; 8 bases are a match to TRBD1. This CDR3 is built from 18 residues. The germline V gene has CDR1 LNHDA and CDR2 SQIVND (reference sequence). Trimming took 5 bases from V and 0 from J; bases not matched to a gene: 9. CDR3: CASSLLTGDSSGANVLTF. The DNA for the CDR3 is TGTGCCAGTAGTCTACTGACAGGGGACAGCTCTGGGGCCAACGTCCTGACTTTC.

This chain links TRBV4-1 with TRBJ1-6; 7 positions match TRBD1. CDR1 and CDR2 (germline): MGHRA, YSYEKL. The CDR3 sequence is 16 residues long. The J segment lost 6 bases and the V segment lost 2 bases, leaving 7 bases of the junction unmatched. The CDR3 sequence: CASSQLGQALNSPLHF. The CDR3 bases are TGCGCCAGCAGCCAACTTGGACAGGCTCTTAATTCACCCCTCCACTTT.

V usage is TRBV4-1 and J usage is TRBJ2-1; TRBD2 matches at 12 bases. This CDR3 comprises 15 residues. The trim removed 4 bases at V and 8 bases at J, leaving 6 bases unmatched. The germline CDR1 and CDR2 sequences are MGHRA and YSYEKL. CDR3 DNA: TGCGCCAGCAGCCGCAGACTAGCGGGAGCCGATGAGCAGTTCTTC. Translating it yields CASSRRLAGADEQFF.

The CDR3 loop reads CASSKSPRLEAFF. The CDR3 coding sequence is TGTGCCAGCAGTAAAAGTCCCAGACTTGAAGCTTTCTTT. The chain is built from TRBV11-3 and TRBJ1-1, with D unresolved. V was pared by 6 bases and J by 7 bases, with 15 bases between. The CDR3 is 13 amino acids. Germline V CDR1 and CDR2: SGHNT, YENEEA.

In regard to this clone: The same CDR3 arises from other DNA sequences in this sample as well. This rearrangement joins TRBV18 to TRBJ1-2; D gene unclear. Germline V gives CDR1 KGHSH, CDR2 LQKENI. The CDR3 runs 13 residues. V was trimmed by 6 bases and J by 2 bases, leaving 10 bases between them. CDR3: CASSPDRNYGYTF. CDR3 coding DNA: TGTGCCAGCTCGCCGGACCGAAACTATGGCTACACCTTC.

This clone appeared a single time. Distinct nucleotide sequences in the sample also encode this CDR3. The V and J genes are TRBV18 and TRBJ1-5; 9 bases are a match to TRBD1. The CDR3 length is 14 residues. CDR1 KGHSH and CDR2 LQKENI come from the germline V gene. V shed 3 bases, J shed 4 bases, and the junction held 1 base outside the gene matches. In DNA, the CDR3 is TGTGCCAGCTCACCTGGGACAGGGAATCAGCCCCAGCATTTT. It is translated as CASSPGTGNQPQHF.

The chain combines TRBV14 with TRBJ1-6; 11 positions agree with TRBD1. The CDR3 extends over 17 amino acids. Germline CDR1 is SGHDN and CDR2 is FVKESK. V lost 3 bases, J lost 4 bases, and 5 bases stayed unmatched. This CDR3 reads CASSHRDRGWYNSPLHF. CDR3 sequence (DNA): TGTGCCAGCAGCCACCGGGACAGGGGGTGGTATAATTCACCCCTCCACTTT.

The V gene is TRBV13, the J gene TRBJ1-2; TRBD1 is a possible D gene (6 bases). The CDR3 length is 13 residues. From germline, CDR1 is PRHDT and CDR2 FYEKMQ (reference sequence). Trimming removed 0 bases from V and 7 bases from J, with 9 bases in between. CDR3 sequence: CASSLGGAFGYTF. DNA of the CDR3: TGTGCCAGCAGCTTAGGGGGGGCGTTTGGCTACACCTTC.

The chain combines TRBV18 with TRBJ1-1; D is perhaps TRBD1 (6 bases). The CDR3 is 16 residues long. Germline CDR1 is KGHSH and CDR2 is LQKENI. Between the trimmed V and J ends, which lost 2 bases and 6 bases, there was a span of 19 bases. CDR3 in amino acids: CASSPSGTPGGSEAFF. For the CDR3, the DNA is TGTGCCAGCTCACCATCGGGGACACCAGGTGGGTCTGAAGCTTTCTTT.

The chain uses TRBV5-1 and TRBJ2-7, with 9 bases aligning to TRBD1. Germline lookup yields CDR1 SGHRS and CDR2 YFSETQ. CDR3 length equals 14 residues. The junction had 8 bases not matched to a gene; V was cut back by 3 bases and J by 7 bases. Here the CDR3 reads CASSSGQGDREQYF. CDR3 nucleotides: TGCGCCAGCAGCTCGGGACAGGGAGATCGAGAGCAGTACTTC.

The chain recombines TRBV28 with TRBJ2-5, with D uncertain. Trimming took 1 base from V and 4 from J, leaving 10 bases between them. From germline, CDR1 is MDHEN and CDR2 SYDVKM. This CDR3 is 14 amino acids long. The CDR3: CASSLSGPPETQYF. The CDR3 DNA is TGTGCCAGCAGTTTATCCGGGCCACCAGAGACCCAGTACTTC. Complete variable domain (other parts from reference TRBV28 and TRBJ2-5): DVKVTQSSRYLVKRTGEKVFLECVQDMDHENMFWYRQDPGLGLRLIYFSYDVKMKEKGDIPEGYSVSREKKERFSLILESASTNQTSMYLCASSLSGPPETQYFGPGTRLLVL.

V gene TRBV9 combines with J gene TRBJ2-3, with a possible D match to TRBD2 (5 bases). V gave up 0 bases and J gave up 1 base, with 12 bases separating them. This CDR3 contains 16 residues. The V gene's germline CDR1 is SGDLS and CDR2 YYNGEE. CDR3 protein: CASSVGAKAGTDTQYF. Written as DNA, the CDR3 is TGTGCCAGCAGCGTAGGAGCAAAAGCGGGCACAGATACGCAGTATTTT.

Details on this clone: The same CDR3 can be traced to other DNA sequences in this sample. The chain is built from TRBV19 and TRBJ1-5; the D is unclear. Between the trimmed V and J ends, which lost 3 bases and 4 bases, there was a span of 10 bases. Germline values: CDR1 LNHDA, CDR2 SQIVND (reference sequence). This CDR3 is 14 amino acids long. The CDR3 coding sequence is TGTGCCAGTAGTATCCCCAGATCTAATCAGCCCCAGCATTTT. It is translated as CASSIPRSNQPQHF.

The chain links TRBV6-1 to TRBJ1-2; TRBD1 matches at 7 bases. Germline CDR1 is MNHNS and CDR2 is SASEGT. The CDR3 sequence is 13 residues long. Unmatched junction bases numbered 7, after V lost 6 bases and J lost 6 bases. The CDR3 DNA is TGTGCCAGCAGCCGACAGGGTCCCGATGGCTACACCTTC. It translates to CASSRQGPDGYTF.

With regard to this clone: Other DNA sequences in the same sample also yield this CDR3. The V call is TRBV2, the J call TRBJ2-7; no reliable D call. Trimming pared 4 bases from V and 3 bases from J, leaving 10 bases between. Germline V gives CDR1 SNHLY, CDR2 FYNNEI. The CDR3 loop spans 13 amino acids. Here the CDR3 reads CASSGTGLYEQYF. CDR3 DNA sequence: TGTGCCAGCAGTGGTACCGGCCTCTACGAGCAGTACTTC.

This clone was seen only once. This chain joins TRBV4-1 and TRBJ1-2; TRBD1 matches 12 bases. Trimming at V came to 0 bases and at J to 8 bases, leaving 4 bases not matched to a gene. The CDR3 length is 15 residues. CDR1 MGHRA and CDR2 YSYEKL come from the germline V gene. CDR3 region: CASSQDSGTGGGYTF. The CDR3 DNA is TGCGCCAGCAGCCAAGATTCGGGGACAGGGGGCGGCTACACCTTC.

The rearrangement joins TRBV28 to TRBJ1-1; D unresolved. In germline, CDR1 is MDHEN, CDR2 SYDVKM. The CDR3 loop spans 14 amino acids. V shed 1 base and J shed 11 bases, with 17 bases lying between them. The CDR3: CASSLSGMAMIAFF. The CDR3 DNA is TGTGCCAGCAGTTTATCCGGGATGGCGATGATTGCTTTCTTT.

The chain has TRBV5-6 and TRBJ2-7; TRBD2 aligns across 9 bases. The J segment lost 3 bases and the V segment lost 1 base, leaving 8 bases of the junction unmatched. In germline, CDR1 is SGHDT, CDR2 YYEEEE. The CDR3 runs to 16 residues. CDR3 residues: CASSLPWTSVVYEQYF. CDR3 bases: TGTGCCAGCAGCTTGCCGTGGACTAGCGTTGTCTACGAGCAGTACTTC.

The chain combines TRBV15 with TRBJ1-3; no clear D gene. From germline, CDR1 is LNHNV and CDR2 YYDKDF (reference sequence). CDR3 length: 16 residues. Trimming removed 5 bases from V and 1 base from J, with 15 bases in between. The DNA of the CDR3 is TGTGCCACCAGCGGTAGAGCCGGAGCATCTGGAAACACCATATATTTT. Translation gives CATSGRAGASGNTIYF.

The gene calls are TRBV5-6 and TRBJ2-5; 9 bases match TRBD1. CDR1 and CDR2 (germline): SGHDT, YYEEEE. V lost 4 bases, J lost 5 bases, and 6 bases stayed unmatched. This CDR3 spans 14 amino acids. The CDR3 DNA reads TGTGCCAGCAGCATACAGGGGGCTCGGGAGACCCAGTACTTC. Translation: CASSIQGARETQYF.

The chain carries TRBV10-2 and TRBJ2-7; TRBD1 aligns across 12 bases. Germline values: CDR1 WSHSY, CDR2 SAAADI. V lost 2 bases and J lost 5; bases outside the gene matches: 1. The CDR3 contains 14 residues. CDR3 DNA sequence: TGCGCCAGCAGTGAGGGGACAGGGGGCGACGAGCAGTACTTC. It translates to CASSEGTGGDEQYF.

The chain is built from TRBV5-4 and TRBJ2-2, with 9 nucleotides matching TRBD2. CDR3 size: 14 residues. V lost 7 bases, J lost 5 bases, and 6 bases stayed unmatched. CDR1 SGHNT and CDR2 YYREEE come from the germline V gene (reference sequence). The CDR3 here is CASRLAEVTGELFF. The CDR3 DNA reads TGTGCCAGCCGACTAGCGGAAGTTACCGGGGAGCTGTTTTTT.

For this clone: Different DNA sequences within this sample yield the same CDR3. The V call is TRBV30, the J call TRBJ2-5; TRBD1 might be the D (6 bases). The V end lost 0 bases, the J end lost 5 bases, and 10 bases lay between the germline ends. Germline V gives CDR1 GTSNPN, CDR2 SVGIG (reference sequence). This CDR3 has 13 amino acids. DNA of the CDR3: TGTGCCTGGAGTGTTACAGGGCGGGAGACCCAGTACTTC. Its protein is CAWSVTGRETQYF.